This T cell receptor beta chain was identified during a study of shared clonotypes between healthy human individuals. Broader study findings: Owing to a small donor count, the genetic and exposure-history diversity represented was limited.

This CDR3 spans 14 amino acids. Only CD45RO-negative cells positively selected for CCR7 counted as naive CD8 cells, so terminally differentiated effector memory CD45RA+ cells were excluded. Nashville, Tennessee was home to all donors, each a Caucasian adult. Here immunoSEQ multiplex PCR was the method, and the copy in TCRdb shows in-frame clones only, minus some. The table shows just over 2,000,000 clones, with roughly 94% occurring only once. Comment on this clone: Antigen unknown.

This chain links TRBV21-1 with TRBJ2-7. TRBV21-1 is marked as a pseudogene. This TCR was recovered from a man between 18 and 35 years old in good health. Sequencing used naive CD8+ T cells sorted from blood. The CDR3 sequence is CASSSSNLSYEQYF. Here the CDR3 DNA reads TGTGCCAGCAGCTCCTCCAACCTTTCCTACGAGCAGTACTTC.